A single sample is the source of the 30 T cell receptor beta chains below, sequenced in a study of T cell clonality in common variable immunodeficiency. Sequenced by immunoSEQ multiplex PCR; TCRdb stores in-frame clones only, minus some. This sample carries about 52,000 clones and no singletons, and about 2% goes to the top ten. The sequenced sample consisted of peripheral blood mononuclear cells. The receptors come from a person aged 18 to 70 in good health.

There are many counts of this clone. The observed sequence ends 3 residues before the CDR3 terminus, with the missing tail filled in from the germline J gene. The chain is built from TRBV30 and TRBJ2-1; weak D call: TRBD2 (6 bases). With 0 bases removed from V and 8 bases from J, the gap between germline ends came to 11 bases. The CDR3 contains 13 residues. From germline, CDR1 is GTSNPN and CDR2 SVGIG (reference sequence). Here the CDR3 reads CAWSVGLEDEQFF. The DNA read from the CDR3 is TGTGCCTGGAGTGTGGGACTGGAAGATGAG.

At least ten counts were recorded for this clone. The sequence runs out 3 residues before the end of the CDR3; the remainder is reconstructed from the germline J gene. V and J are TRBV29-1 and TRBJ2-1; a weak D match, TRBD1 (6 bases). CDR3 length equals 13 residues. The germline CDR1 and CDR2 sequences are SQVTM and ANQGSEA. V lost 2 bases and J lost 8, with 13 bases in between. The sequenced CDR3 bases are TGCAGCGTTGAAATTGGGCAGGGGTATGAG. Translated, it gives CSVEIGQGYE. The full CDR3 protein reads CSVEIGQGYEQFF.

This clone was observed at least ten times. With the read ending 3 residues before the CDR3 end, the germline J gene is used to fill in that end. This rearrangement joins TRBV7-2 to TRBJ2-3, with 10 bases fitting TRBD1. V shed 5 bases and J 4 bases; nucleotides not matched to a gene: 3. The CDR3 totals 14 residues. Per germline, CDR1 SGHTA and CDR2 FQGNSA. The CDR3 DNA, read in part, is TGTGCCAGCAGCCAAGACAGGGGGCCAGATACG. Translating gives CASSQDRGPDT. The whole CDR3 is CASSQDRGPDTQYF.

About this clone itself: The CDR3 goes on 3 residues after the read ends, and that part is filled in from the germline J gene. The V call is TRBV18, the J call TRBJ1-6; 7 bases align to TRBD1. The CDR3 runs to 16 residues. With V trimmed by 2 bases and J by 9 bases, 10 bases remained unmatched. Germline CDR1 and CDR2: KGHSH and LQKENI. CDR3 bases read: TGTGCCAGCTCACCATTTCAGGACAGGAGGGGTTCACCC. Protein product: CASSPFQDRRGSP. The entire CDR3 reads CASSPFQDRRGSPLHF.

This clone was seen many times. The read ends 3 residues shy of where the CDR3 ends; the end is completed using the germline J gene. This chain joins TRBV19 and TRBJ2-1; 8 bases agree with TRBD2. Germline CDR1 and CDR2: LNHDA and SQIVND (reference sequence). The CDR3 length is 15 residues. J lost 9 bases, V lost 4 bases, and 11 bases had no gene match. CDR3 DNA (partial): TGTGCCAGTAGTACTACCTTCGGGGGGGGAGTTGAG. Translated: CASSTTFGGGVE. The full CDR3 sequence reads CASSTTFGGGVEQFF.

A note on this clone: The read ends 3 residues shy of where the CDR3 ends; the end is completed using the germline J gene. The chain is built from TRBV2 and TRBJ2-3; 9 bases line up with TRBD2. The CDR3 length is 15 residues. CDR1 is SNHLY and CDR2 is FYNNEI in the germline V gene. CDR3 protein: CASRGGGVRLETQYF. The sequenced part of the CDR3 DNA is TGTGCCAGCAGAGGCGGGGGGGTGCGTCTAGAGACG.

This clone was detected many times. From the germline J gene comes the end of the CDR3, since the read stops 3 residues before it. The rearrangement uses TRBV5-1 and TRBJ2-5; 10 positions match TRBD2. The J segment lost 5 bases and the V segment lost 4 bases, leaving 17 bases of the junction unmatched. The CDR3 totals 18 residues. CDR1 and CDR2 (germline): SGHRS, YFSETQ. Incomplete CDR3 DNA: TGCGCCAGCAGCGCCAACCTCCGCCTAGCGGGAGTTTTTGAGACC. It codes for CASSANLRLAGVFET. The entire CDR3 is CASSANLRLAGVFETQYF.

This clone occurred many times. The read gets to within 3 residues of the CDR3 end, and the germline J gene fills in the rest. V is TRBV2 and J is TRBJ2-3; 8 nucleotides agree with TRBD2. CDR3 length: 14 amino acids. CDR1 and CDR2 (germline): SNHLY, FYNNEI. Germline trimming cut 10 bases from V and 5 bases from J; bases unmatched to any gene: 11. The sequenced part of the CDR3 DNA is TGTGCCACTTCCGGGGGGGGAAATAGAGATACG. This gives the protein CATSGGGNRDT. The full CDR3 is CATSGGGNRDTQYF.

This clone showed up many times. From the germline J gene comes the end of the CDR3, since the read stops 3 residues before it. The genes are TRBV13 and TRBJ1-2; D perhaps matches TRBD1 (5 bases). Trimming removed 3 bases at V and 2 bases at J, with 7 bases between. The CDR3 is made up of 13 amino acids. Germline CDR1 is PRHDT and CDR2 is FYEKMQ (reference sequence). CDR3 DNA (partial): TGTGCCAGCAGCTTGGGGCACAACTATGGC. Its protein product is CASSLGHNYG. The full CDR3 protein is CASSLGHNYGYTF.

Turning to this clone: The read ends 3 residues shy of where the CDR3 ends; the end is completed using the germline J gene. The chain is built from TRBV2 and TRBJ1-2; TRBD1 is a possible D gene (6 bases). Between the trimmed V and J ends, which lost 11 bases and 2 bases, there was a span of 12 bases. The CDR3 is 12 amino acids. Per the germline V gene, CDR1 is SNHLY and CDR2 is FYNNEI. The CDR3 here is CAGRTDNYGYTF. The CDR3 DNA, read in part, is TGTGCCGGACGGACAGACAACTATGGC. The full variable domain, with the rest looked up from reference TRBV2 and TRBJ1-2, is EPEVTQTPSHQVTQMGQEVILRCVPISNHLYFYWYRQILGQKVEFLVSFYNNEISEKSEIFDDQFSVERPDGSNFTLKIRSTKLEDSAMYFCAGRTDNYGYTFGSGTRLTVV.

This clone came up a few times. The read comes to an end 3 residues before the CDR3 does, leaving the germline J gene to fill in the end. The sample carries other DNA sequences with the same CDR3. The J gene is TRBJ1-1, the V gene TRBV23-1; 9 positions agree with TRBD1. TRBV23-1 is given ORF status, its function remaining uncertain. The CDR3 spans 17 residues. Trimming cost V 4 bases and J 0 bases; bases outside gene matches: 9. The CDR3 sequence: CASSRGQGWSMNTEAFF. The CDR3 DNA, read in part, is TGCGCCAGCAGTCGAGGACAGGGGTGGTCAATGAACACTGAA.

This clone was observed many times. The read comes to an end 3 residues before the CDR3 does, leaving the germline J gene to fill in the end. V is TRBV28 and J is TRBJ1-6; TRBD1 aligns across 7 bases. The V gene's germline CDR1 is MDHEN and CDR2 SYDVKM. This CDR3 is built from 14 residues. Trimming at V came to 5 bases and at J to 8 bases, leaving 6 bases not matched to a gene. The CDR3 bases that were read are TGTGCCAGCAGTACCAGGGGGAGGGATTCACCC. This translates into CASSTRGRDSP. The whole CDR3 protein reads CASSTRGRDSPLHF.

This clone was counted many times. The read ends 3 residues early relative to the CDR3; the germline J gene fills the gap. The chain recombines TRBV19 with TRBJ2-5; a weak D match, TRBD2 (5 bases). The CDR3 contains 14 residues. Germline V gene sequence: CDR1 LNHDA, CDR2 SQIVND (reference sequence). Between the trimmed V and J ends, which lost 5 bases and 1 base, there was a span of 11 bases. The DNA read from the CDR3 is TGTGCCAGTAGTGGAGGAGCGACCCAAGAGACC. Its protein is CASSGGATQET. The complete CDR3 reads CASSGGATQETQYF.

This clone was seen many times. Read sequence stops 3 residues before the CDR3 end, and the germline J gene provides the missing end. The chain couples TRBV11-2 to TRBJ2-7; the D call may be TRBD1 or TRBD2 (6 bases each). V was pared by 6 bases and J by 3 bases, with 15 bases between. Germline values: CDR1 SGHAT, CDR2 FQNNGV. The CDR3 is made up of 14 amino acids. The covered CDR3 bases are TGTGCCAGCAGGCCCTACAGGGAGGACTACGAG. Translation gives CASRPYREDYE. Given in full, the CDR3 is CASRPYREDYEQYF.

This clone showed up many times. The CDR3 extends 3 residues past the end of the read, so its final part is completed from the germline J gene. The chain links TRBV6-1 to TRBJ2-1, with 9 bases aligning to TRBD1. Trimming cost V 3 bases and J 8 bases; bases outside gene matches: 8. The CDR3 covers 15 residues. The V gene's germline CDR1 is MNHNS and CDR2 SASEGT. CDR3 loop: CASSEGQGPDDEQFF. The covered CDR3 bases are TGTGCCAGCAGTGAGGGACAGGGCCCCGACGATGAG.

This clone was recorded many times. This chain's CDR3 is CASSQINPQETQYF. Partial CDR3 DNA: TGTGCCAGCAGCCAGATAAATCCCCAAGAGACC. J is TRBJ2-5 and V is TRBV7-8; D uncertain. The read finishes 3 residues shy of the CDR3 end, and the germline J gene is used to complete it. This CDR3 is built from 14 residues. Germline V gene lookup returns CDR1 SGHVS and CDR2 FQNEAQ. Trimming shortened V by 5 bases and J by 1 base, and 11 bases separated the two germline ends. The full variable domain, with the rest looked up from reference TRBV7-8 and TRBJ2-5, is GAGVSQSPRYKVAKRGQDVALRCDPISGHVSLFWYQQALGQGPEFLTYFQNEAQLDKSGLPSDRFFAERPEGSVSTLKIQRTQQEDSAVYLCASSQINPQETQYFGPGTRLLVL.

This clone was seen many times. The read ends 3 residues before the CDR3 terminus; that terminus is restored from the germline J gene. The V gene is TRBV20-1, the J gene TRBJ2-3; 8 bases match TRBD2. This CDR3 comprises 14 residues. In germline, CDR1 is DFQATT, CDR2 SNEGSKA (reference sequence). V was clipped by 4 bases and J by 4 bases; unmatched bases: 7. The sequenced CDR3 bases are TGCAGTGCTAAGAGCGGGAGTGCCGCAGATACG. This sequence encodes CSAKSGSAADT. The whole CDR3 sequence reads CSAKSGSAADTQYF.

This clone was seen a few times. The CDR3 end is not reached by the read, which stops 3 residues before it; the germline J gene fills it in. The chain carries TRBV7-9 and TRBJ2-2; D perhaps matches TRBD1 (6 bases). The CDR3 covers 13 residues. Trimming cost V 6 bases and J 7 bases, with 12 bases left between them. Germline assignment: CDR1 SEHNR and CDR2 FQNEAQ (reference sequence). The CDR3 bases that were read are TGTGCCAGCAGTTCAGGGGTCGGCGGGGAG. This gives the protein CASSSGVGGE. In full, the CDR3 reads CASSSGVGGELFF.

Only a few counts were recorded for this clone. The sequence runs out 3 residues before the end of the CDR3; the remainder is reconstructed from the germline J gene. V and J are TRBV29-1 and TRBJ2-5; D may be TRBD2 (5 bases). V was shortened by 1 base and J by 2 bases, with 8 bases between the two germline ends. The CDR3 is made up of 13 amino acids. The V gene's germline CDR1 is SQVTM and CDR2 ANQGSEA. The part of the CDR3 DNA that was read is TGCAGCGTTGAAGGCGAGGGTCAAGAGACC. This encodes CSVEGEGQET. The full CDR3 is CSVEGEGQETQYF.

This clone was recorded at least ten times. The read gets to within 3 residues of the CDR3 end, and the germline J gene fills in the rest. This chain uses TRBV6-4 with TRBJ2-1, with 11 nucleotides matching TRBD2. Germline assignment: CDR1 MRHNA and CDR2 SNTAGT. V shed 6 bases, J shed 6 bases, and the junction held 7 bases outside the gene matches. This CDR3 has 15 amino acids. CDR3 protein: CASSPPLAGVNEQFF. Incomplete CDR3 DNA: TGTGCCAGCAGCCCCCCACTAGCGGGAGTCAATGAG.

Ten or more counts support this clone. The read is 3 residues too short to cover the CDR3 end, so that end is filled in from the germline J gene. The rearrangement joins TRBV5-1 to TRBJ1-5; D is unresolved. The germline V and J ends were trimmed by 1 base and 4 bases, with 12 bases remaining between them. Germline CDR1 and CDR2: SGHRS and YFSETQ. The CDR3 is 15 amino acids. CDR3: CASSLFSEVNQPQHF. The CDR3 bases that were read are TGCGCCAGCAGCTTGTTCAGTGAGGTGAATCAGCCC.

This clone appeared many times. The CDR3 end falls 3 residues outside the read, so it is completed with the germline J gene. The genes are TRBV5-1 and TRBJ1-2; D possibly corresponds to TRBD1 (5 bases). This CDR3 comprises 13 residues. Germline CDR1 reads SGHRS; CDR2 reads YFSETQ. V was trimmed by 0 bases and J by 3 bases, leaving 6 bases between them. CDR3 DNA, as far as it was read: TGCGCCAGCAGCTTGGCGGGGGACTATGGC. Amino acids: CASSLAGDYG. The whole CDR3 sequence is CASSLAGDYGYTF. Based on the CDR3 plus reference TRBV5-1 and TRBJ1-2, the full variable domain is KAGVTQTPRYLIKTRGQQVTLSCSPISGHRSVSWYQQTPGQGLQFLFEYFSETQRNKGNFPGRFSGRQFSNSRSEMNVSTLELGDSALYLCASSLAGDYGYTFGSGTRLTVV.

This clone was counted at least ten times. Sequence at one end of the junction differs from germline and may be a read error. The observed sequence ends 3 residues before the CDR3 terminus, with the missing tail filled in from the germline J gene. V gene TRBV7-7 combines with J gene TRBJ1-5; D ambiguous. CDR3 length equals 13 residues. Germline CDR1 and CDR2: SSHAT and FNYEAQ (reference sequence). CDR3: CASSLVRLEPQHF. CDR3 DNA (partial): TGTGCTAGCAGCTTAGTGCGGTTGGAGCCC.

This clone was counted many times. CDR3 DNA, as far as it was read: TGCGCCAGCAGCCGTGGACAGGGGGCCTACAATGAG. It specifies CASSRGQGAYNE. The whole CDR3 reads CASSRGQGAYNEQFF. The J gene is TRBJ2-1, the V gene TRBV10-1; 10 bases match TRBD1. The CDR3 end is not reached by the read, which stops 3 residues before it; the germline J gene fills it in. Germline CDR1 WNHNN, CDR2 SYGVQD (reference sequence). This CDR3 contains 15 residues. Germline trimming cut 6 bases from V and 2 bases from J; bases unmatched to any gene: 4.

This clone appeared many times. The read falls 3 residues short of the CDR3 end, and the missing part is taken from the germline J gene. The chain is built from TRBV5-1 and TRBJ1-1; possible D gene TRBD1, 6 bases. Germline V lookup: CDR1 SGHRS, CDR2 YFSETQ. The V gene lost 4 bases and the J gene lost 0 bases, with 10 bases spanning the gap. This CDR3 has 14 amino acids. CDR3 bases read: TGCGCCAGCAGCCCCCAGGGGATGAACACTGAA. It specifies CASSPQGMNTE. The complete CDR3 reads CASSPQGMNTEAFF.

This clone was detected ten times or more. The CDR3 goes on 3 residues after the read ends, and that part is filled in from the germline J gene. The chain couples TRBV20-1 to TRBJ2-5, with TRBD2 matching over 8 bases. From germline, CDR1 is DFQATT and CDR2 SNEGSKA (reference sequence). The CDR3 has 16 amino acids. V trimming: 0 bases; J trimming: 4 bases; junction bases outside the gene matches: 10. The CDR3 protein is CSARDPWGLVGETQYF. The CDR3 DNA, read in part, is TGCAGTGCTAGAGATCCATGGGGACTAGTCGGAGAGACC.

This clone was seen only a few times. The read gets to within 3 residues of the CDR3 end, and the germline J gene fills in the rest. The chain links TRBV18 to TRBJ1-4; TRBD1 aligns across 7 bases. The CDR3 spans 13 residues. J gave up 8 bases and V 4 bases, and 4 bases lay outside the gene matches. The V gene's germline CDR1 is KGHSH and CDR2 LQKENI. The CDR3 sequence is CASSRGTAEKLFF. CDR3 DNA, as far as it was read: TGTGCCAGCTCACGAGGGACAGCGGAAAAA. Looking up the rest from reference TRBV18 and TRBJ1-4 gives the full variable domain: NAGVMQNPRHLVRRRGQEARLRCSPMKGHSHVYWYRQLPEEGLKFMVYLQKENIIDESGMPKERFSAEFPKEGPSILRIQQVVRGDSAAYFCASSRGTAEKLFFGSGTQLSVL.

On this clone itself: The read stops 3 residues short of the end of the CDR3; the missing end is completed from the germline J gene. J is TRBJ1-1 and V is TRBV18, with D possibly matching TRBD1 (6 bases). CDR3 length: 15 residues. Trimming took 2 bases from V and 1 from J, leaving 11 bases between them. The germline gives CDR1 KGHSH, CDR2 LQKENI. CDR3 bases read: TGTGCCAGCTCACCAGCTGGACAGACGAACACTGAA. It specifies CASSPAGQTNTE. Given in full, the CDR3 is CASSPAGQTNTEAFF.

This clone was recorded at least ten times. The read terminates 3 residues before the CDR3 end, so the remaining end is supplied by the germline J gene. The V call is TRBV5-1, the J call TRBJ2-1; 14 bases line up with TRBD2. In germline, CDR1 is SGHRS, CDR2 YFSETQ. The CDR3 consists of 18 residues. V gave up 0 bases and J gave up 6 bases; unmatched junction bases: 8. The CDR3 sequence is CASSLDGTSGSRGNEQFF. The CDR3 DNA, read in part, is TGCGCCAGCAGCTTGGATGGGACTAGCGGGAGCAGGGGCAATGAG.

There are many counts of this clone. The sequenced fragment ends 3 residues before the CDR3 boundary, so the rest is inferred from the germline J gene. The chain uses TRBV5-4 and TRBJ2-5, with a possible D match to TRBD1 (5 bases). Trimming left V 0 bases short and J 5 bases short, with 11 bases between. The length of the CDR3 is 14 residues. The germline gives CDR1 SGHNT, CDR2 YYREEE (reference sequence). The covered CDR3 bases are TGTGCCAGCAGCTTGGCCATACAGGAGGAGACC. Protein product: CASSLAIQEET. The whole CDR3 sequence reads CASSLAIQEETQYF.